This paragraph reports one TCR beta chain. Its antigen remains unidentified. V gave up 5 bases and J gave up 5 bases, with 15 bases separating them. This CDR3 spans 14 amino acids. Per the germline V gene, CDR1 is MNHNS and CDR2 is SASEGT. The treatment: roughly ten-day PBMC culture with coronavirus spike peptide pools or control peptides (ViraFEST assay). Spanning March to December 2020, the positive PCR dates came before US Alpha, Beta and Delta variants. Cultured CD4+ T-cell DNA underwent Oncomine TCR Beta short-read sequencing. Once CD4+ T cells had been cultured, genomic DNA was extracted from them. TCRdb independently ran MiXCR on the PCR reads; one entry per CDR3 protein. Here the sample spans 15,000 or so distinct CDR3 sequences, 50% to 55% being singletons. This sample is part of a study of vaccination and CD4 T cells after COVID-19. Across the whole study: Convalescent cases consisted of six males and four females, of whom two were Hispanic. Cultures serving as controls received a peptide pool (CEFX or HIV-1 Nef) or no peptide.

The TCR sequence derives from a human donor who had recovered from COVID-19. Sample: CD4+ T cells from blood, cultured in vitro. The chain uses TRBV6-1 and TRBJ2-5, with D unclear. Written as DNA, the CDR3 is TGTGCCAGCAGTCCCACGGACGGAGAGGAGACCCAGTACTTC. Translated: CASSPTDGEETQYF.